A single sample gave rise to the 14 T cell receptor beta chains below, sequenced in a study of CD8 T cells in ankylosing spondylitis. TCRdb ran MiXCR on the 5' RACE reads and lists one entry per CDR3 protein. Of roughly 180,000 distinct CDR3 sequences detected, approximately 9% appear once; the ten largest clones hold about 15%. What was sequenced was blood, either unsorted or a sorted T cell fraction (not recorded which). These receptors were obtained from a female donor with ankylosing spondylitis or in good health (not recorded which).

The chain has TRBV6-1 and TRBJ2-2, with 9 nucleotides matching TRBD2. The CDR3 runs to 20 residues. Germline lookup yields CDR1 MNHNS and CDR2 SASEGT. The J segment lost 1 base and the V segment lost 3 bases, leaving 15 bases of the junction unmatched. The CDR3 coding sequence is TGTGCCAGCAGTGACGCGTTCTCCACCGGGACTAGCAAGAACACCGGGGAGCTGTTTTTT. Amino acids: CASSDAFSTGTSKNTGELFF.

This clonotype was found once. The chain links TRBV15 to TRBJ2-7, with a tentative D call TRBD2 (5 bases). The germline V gene encodes CDR1 LNHNV and CDR2 YYDKDF (reference sequence). Trimming shortened V by 5 bases and J by 1 base, and 12 bases separated the two germline ends. This CDR3 is 14 amino acids long. The DNA of the CDR3 is TGTGCCACCAGCGCCCAAGGCGGGTCCTACGAGCAGTACTTC. This encodes CATSAQGGSYEQYF.

In its sample, this clonotype was seen many times. CDR3 sequence (DNA): TGTGCCAGCAGCGACTACGCCTACGAGCAGTACTTC. Protein sequence: CASSDYAYEQYF. The rearrangement links TRBV6-2 or TRBV6-3 to TRBJ2-7; D perhaps matches TRBD2 (5 bases). This CDR3 is built from 12 residues. With 6 bases removed from V and 2 bases from J, the gap between germline ends came to 8 bases. Germline V CDR1 and CDR2: MNHEY, SVGEGT.

The chain recombines TRBV4-2 with TRBJ1-6; D is unresolved. Germline V lookup: CDR1 LGHNA, CDR2 YNFKEQ. The CDR3 length is 16 residues. Trimming shortened V by 0 bases and J by 10 bases, and 16 bases separated the two germline ends. CDR3 DNA sequence: TGTGCCAGCAGCCAAGACCCATTTTGGACTGGGTCACCCCTCCACTTT. Translating gives CASSQDPFWTGSPLHF.

Only a few counts were recorded for this clonotype. The chain has TRBV20-1 and TRBJ2-1; 7 bases match TRBD2. The CDR3 spans 16 residues. J gave up 0 bases and V 4 bases, and 9 bases lay outside the gene matches. Germline lookup yields CDR1 DFQATT and CDR2 SNEGSKA (reference sequence). As DNA, the CDR3 is TGCAGTGCTATGGCGGGAGAGGGGAGCTCCTACAATGAGCAGTTCTTC. Its protein product is CSAMAGEGSSYNEQFF.

This clonotype was seen ten or more times. The chain joins TRBV7-9 to TRBJ2-1, with a weak D call TRBD1 (5 bases). The ends were cut back, 4 bases at V and 9 bases at J, with 16 bases in the middle. The CDR3 is made up of 14 amino acids. The germline gives CDR1 SEHNR, CDR2 FQNEAQ (reference sequence). The CDR3 DNA is TGTGCCAGCAGCTCCCTGGAGAAGGGGATTGAGCAGTTCTTC. Translated, it gives CASSSLEKGIEQFF.

This clonotype was seen many times. This chain links TRBV4-3 with TRBJ2-5; a possible D gene is TRBD1 (5 bases). V shed 2 bases and J shed 0 bases, with 13 bases lying between them. Germline CDR1 and CDR2: LGHNA and YSLEER. This CDR3 comprises 16 residues. Here the CDR3 reads CASSQFETAYQETQYF. The CDR3 DNA reads as TGCGCCAGCAGCCAATTCGAGACAGCGTACCAAGAGACCCAGTACTTC.

J is TRBJ2-7 and V is TRBV7-9; D perhaps matches TRBD1 (5 bases). The CDR3 covers 14 residues. V was cut by 0 bases and J by 3 bases, with 9 bases left in between. CDR1 SEHNR and CDR2 FQNEAQ come from the germline V gene (reference sequence). In DNA form, the CDR3 reads TGTGCCAGCAGCTTAGCGGAAGGGGACTACGAGCAGTACTTC. This translates into CASSLAEGDYEQYF.

The chain is built from TRBV28 and TRBJ2-1; a possible D gene is TRBD1 (5 bases). Trimming pared 3 bases from V and 5 bases from J, leaving 11 bases between. This CDR3 is 14 amino acids long. In germline, CDR1 is MDHEN, CDR2 SYDVKM. The CDR3 region is CASSFPRQNNEQFF. For the CDR3, the DNA is TGTGCCAGCAGTTTCCCCCGACAGAACAATGAGCAGTTCTTC.

This clonotype was counted only a few times. The V gene is TRBV12-3 or TRBV12-4, the J gene TRBJ2-7; TRBD2 matches 7 bases. V trimming: 5 bases; J trimming: 8 bases; junction bases outside the gene matches: 12. The CDR3 length is 14 residues. The CDR3 sequence is CASSGEWGGRKQYF. Written as DNA, the CDR3 is TGTGCCAGCAGTGGGGAATGGGGGGGGAGAAAGCAGTACTTC.

This clonotype came up many times. The chain couples TRBV29-1 to TRBJ1-1, with D unclear. CDR1 SQVTM and CDR2 ANQGSEA come from the germline V gene. V was trimmed by 0 bases and J by 6 bases, leaving 5 bases between them. The CDR3 covers 11 residues. CDR3 sequence (DNA): TGCAGCGTTGAAGATTCGGCTGAAGCTTTCTTT. Its translation is CSVEDSAEAFF.

In its sample, this clonotype was seen many times. The chain couples TRBV4-3 to TRBJ2-7; 10 bases match TRBD2. V was clipped by 1 base and J by 3 bases; unmatched bases: 9. Germline V CDR1 and CDR2: LGHNA, YSLEER. The CDR3 sequence is 17 residues long. The CDR3 reads CASSQGIGGLASYEQYF. In nucleotides, the CDR3 is TGCGCCAGCAGCCAAGGCATCGGGGGACTAGCGAGCTACGAGCAGTACTTC.

A few counts support this clonotype. The chain's CDR3 is CASSELAGDGNEQFF. DNA for the CDR3: TGTGCCAGCAGCGAACTAGCGGGAGATGGGAATGAGCAGTTCTTC. The chain employs TRBV9 and TRBJ2-1; 11 nucleotides align to TRBD2. V gave up 3 bases and J gave up 7 bases; unmatched junction bases: 6. This CDR3 is built from 15 residues. CDR1 and CDR2 (germline): SGDLS, YYNGEE.

Comments on this clonotype: An end of the junction does not agree with germline; a read error may underlie this. The CDR3 DNA follows: TGTGCCAGCAGTTCCCCAGCGGGAGAGCATATCTTC. As protein: CASSSPAGEHIF. The chain links TRBV12-3 or TRBV12-4 to TRBJ2-1; 8 nucleotides match TRBD2. The CDR3 is 12 amino acids.